This T cell receptor beta chain derives from a study of PD-1 blockade in classical Hodgkin lymphoma. Study-level findings and limits: There remain no defined causes for the repertoire differences, which possibly reflect disease activity or prior therapy. Before treatment, TCR diversity in newly diagnosed patients was reportedly lower than in healthy donors.

V lost 3 bases, J lost 4 bases, and 7 bases stayed unmatched. Germline loops: CDR1 KGHSH, CDR2 LQKENI. The CDR3 extends over 15 amino acids. Time point of the sample: newly diagnosed, previously untreated cHL patient sample. Thawed PBMCs yielded CD4+ T cells through magnetic negative selection. Untreated, newly diagnosed classical Hodgkin lymphoma PBMCs served for comparison. A note on this clone: Its antigen remains unknown.

Here immunoSEQ multiplex PCR was the method, and the copy in TCRdb shows in-frame clones only, minus some. The sample has 25,000 to 30,000 clones; 89% are singletons. Sequencing was done on a sample of CD4+ T cells from blood. This TCR was recovered from a human donor with classical Hodgkin lymphoma. The chain employs TRBV18 and TRBJ2-3, with 7 bases lining up with TRBD1. The CDR3 nucleotides are TGTGCCAGCTCACCGACAGGGACCGGCGCAGATACGCAGTATTTT. Translating it yields CASSPTGTGADTQYF.